The text below deals with one TCR beta chain. This specimen belongs to a study of cytotoxic CD8 clonotypes in ibrutinib-treated CLL. The planned depth of sequencing spanned 1 in 200,000 to 1 in 1 million T cells. Sequencing was performed with immunoSEQ multiplex PCR; in TCRdb, only in-frame clones are kept and a portion is missing. The table records hundreds of thousands of clones, roughly 70% of them present only once. This CDR3 comprises 14 residues. With V trimmed by 4 bases and J by 3 bases, 4 bases remained unmatched. Per germline, CDR1 SGHRS and CDR2 YFSETQ. The receptor comes from a human donor with chronic lymphocytic leukemia. The chain joins TRBV5-1 to TRBJ2-7; 10 bases match TRBD2. This specimen consisted of PBMCs, obtained after 24 months of ibrutinib treatment. DNA for the CDR3: TGCGCCAGCAGCAAAACTAGCGGGATCTACGAGCAGTACTTC. Translated, it gives CASSKTSGIYEQYF.